The sequence of this TCR beta chain was determined in a study of blood T cell repertoires in COVID-19. Study-level background: What the recovered Cohort 3 donors had was two negative PCRs, clearance, or symptom resolution. T cells, B-cell-depleted T cells, or PBMCs supplied cDNA or gDNA. Some COVID-19 samples were acute and others convalescent; all came from the United States, Italy and Spain.

CDR3 length equals 17 residues. From germline, CDR1 is SGHRS and CDR2 YFSETQ. Trimming at V came to 0 bases and at J to 7 bases, leaving 7 bases not matched to a gene. Participant-reported clinical history was the basis for cohort assignment. The protocol was immunoSEQ multiplex PCR, while the TCRdb copy is restricted to in-frame clones and leaves out a portion. Among 330,000 or so clones listed, around 87% were seen once. The rearrangement joins TRBV5-1 to TRBJ2-1, with 13 bases matching TRBD2. Material for sequencing was PBMCs or T cells enriched from blood (not recorded which). The clonotype comes from a man between 40 and 49 years old in a cohort exposed to, infected with or recovered from COVID-19 (not recorded which). The chain's CDR3 is CASSLGGTSGMGNEQFF. DNA of the CDR3: TGCGCCAGCAGCTTGGGGGGGACTAGCGGGATGGGGAATGAGCAGTTCTTC.